Sequencing of this TCR beta chain was carried out in a study of T cell responses to AZD1222 COVID-19 vaccine. In the case of this clone: Antigen unknown.

The study's findings and limits: Donors were largely white British and mainly female; clonal diversity was possibly underestimated. Elevations in Spike-specific TCR breadth and depth followed administration of two AZD1222 doses.

Assay used: immunoSEQ multiplex PCR; TCRdb lists only in-frame clones, some missing. The data contain under 150,000 clones, more than 85% of them singletons. Between the trimmed V and J ends, which lost 0 bases and 0 bases, there was a span of 10 bases. Germline-derived CDR1 and CDR2 are SGHNT and YYREEE (reference sequence). The CDR3 is 16 residues long. The chain recombines TRBV5-4 with TRBJ2-1, with D possibly called TRBD1 or TRBD2 (6 bases each). This TCR came from an adult in good health. The starting material was peripheral blood, obtained on day 0 of AZD1222 vaccination. The CDR3: CASSLDPGASYNEQFF. The CDR3 bases are TGTGCCAGCAGCTTGGATCCGGGGGCCTCCTACAATGAGCAGTTCTTC.